The entry below gives a single T cell receptor (beta chain) sequence along with its context. Its antigen is unknown. The PCR had 60 Vbeta and 13 Jbeta primers. This table comes from immunoSEQ multiplex PCR, and its TCRdb copy is limited to in-frame clones, with some not included. The sample records about 170,000 clones, less than 85% being singletons. The junction had 1 base not matched to a gene; V was cut back by 0 bases and J by 2 bases. This CDR3 has 15 residues. CDR1 SGHTA and CDR2 FQGNSA come from the germline V gene. The data are from a study of cytomegalovirus exposure and HLA in healthy donors. For the study at large: Previous work identified 120 million or so unique TCR beta sequences from 150 million to 200 million T cells. Notes on the study in general: A later analysis showed HLA-associated TCR beta chains outstripping equally common others in clonal expansion. A prior analysis recorded that most TCR beta V segments were productive about 90% or about 30% of the time. In presence/absence analyses, roughly uniform sequencing depth across donors was assumed.

Sequences were obtained from PBMCs. The chain has TRBV7-2 and TRBJ2-3; 8 bases agree with TRBD2. This receptor was taken from a male donor in good health and CMV-seronegative. In DNA, the CDR3 is TGTGCCAGCAGCTTAGCGCGGGGGGACACAGATACGCAGTATTTT. This codes for CASSLARGDTDTQYF. The full variable domain, rest sourced from reference TRBV7-2 and TRBJ2-3, is GAGVSQSPSNKVTEKGKDVELRCDPISGHTALYWYRQSLGQGLEFLIYFQGNSAPDKSGLPSDRFSAERTGGSVSTLTIQRTQQEDSAVYLCASSLARGDTDTQYFGPGTRLTVL.